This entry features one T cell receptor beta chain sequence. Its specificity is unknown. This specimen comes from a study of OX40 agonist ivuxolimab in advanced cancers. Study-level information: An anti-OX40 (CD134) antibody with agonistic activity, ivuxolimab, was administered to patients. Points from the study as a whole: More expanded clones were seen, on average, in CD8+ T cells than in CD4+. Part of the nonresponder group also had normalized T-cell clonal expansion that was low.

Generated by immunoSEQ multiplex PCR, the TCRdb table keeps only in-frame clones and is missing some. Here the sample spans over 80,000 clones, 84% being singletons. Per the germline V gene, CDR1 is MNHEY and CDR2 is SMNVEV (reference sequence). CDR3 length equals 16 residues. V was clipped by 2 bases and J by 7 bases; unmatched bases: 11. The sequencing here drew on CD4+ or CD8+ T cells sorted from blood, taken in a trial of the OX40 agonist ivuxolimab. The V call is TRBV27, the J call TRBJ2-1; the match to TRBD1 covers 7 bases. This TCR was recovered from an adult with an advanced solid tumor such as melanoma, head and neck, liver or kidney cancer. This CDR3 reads CASSLAPDRWKNEQFF. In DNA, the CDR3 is TGTGCCAGCAGTTTAGCCCCGGACAGGTGGAAAAATGAGCAGTTCTTC.